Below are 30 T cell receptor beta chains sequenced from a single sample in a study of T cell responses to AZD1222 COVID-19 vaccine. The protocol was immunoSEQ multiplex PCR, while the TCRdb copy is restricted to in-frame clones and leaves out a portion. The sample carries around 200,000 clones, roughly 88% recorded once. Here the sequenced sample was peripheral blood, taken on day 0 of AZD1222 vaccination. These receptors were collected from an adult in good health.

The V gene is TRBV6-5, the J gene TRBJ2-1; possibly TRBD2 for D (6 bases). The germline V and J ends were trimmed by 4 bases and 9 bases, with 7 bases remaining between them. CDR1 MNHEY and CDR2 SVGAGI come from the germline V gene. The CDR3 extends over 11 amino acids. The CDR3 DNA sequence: TGTGCCAGCAGTTTTAGCGGTGAGCAGTTCTTC. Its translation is CASSFSGEQFF.

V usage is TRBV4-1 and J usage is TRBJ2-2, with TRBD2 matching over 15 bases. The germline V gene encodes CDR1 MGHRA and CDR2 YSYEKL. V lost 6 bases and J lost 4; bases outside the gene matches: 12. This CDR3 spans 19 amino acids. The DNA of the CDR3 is TGCGCCAGCAGTCGGAGAGGACTAGCGGGGGGGCCGGGCACCGGGGAGCTGTTTTTT. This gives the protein CASSRRGLAGGPGTGELFF.

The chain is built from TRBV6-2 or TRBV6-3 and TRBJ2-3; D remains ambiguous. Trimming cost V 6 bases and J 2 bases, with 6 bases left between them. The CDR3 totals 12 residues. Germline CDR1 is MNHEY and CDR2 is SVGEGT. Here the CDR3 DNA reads TGTGCCAGCAGCCAGAACACAGATACGCAGTATTTT. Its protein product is CASSQNTDTQYF.

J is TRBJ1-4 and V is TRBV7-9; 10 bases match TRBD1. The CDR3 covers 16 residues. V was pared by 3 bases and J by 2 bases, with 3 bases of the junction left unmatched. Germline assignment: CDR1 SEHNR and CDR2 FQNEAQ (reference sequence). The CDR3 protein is CASSFDRGRTNEKLFF. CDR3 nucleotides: TGTGCCAGCAGCTTCGACAGGGGGCGGACTAATGAAAAACTGTTTTTT.

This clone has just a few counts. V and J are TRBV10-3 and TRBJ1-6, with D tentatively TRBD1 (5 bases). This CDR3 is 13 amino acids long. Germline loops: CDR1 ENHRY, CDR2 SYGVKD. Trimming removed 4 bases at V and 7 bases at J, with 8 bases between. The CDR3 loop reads CAISVRDNSPLHF. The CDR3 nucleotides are TGTGCCATCAGTGTTAGGGACAATTCACCCCTCCACTTT.

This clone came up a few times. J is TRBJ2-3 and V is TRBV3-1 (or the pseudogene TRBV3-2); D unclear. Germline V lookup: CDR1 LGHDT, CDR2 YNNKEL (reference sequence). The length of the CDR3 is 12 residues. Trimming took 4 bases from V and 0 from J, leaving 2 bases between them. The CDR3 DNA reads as TGTGCCAGCAGCCTTAGCACAGATACGCAGTATTTT. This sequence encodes CASSLSTDTQYF.

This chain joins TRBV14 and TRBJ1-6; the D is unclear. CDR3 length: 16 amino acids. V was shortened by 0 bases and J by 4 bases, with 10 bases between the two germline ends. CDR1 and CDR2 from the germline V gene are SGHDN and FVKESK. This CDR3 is CASSQDVGGYNSPLHF. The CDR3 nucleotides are TGTGCCAGCAGCCAAGACGTGGGCGGTTATAATTCACCCCTCCACTTT.

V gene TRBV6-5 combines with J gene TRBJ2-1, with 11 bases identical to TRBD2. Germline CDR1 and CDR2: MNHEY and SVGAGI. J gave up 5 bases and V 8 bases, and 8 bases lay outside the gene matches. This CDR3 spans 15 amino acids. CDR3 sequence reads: CASGALAGGNNEQFF. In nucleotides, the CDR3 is TGTGCCAGCGGAGCCTTAGCGGGAGGGAACAATGAGCAGTTCTTC.

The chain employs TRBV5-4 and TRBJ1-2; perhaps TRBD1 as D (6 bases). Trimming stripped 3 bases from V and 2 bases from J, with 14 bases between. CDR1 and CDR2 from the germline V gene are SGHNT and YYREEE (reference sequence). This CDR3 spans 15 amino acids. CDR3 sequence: CASSSGVATNYGYTF. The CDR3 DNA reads TGTGCCAGCAGCTCAGGGGTCGCCACCAACTATGGCTACACCTTC. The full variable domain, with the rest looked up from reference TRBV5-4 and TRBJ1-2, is ETGVTQSPTHLIKTRGQQVTLRCSSQSGHNTVSWYQQALGQGPQFIFQYYREEENGRGNFPPRFSGLQFPNYSSELNVNALELDDSALYLCASSSGVATNYGYTFGSGTRLTVV.

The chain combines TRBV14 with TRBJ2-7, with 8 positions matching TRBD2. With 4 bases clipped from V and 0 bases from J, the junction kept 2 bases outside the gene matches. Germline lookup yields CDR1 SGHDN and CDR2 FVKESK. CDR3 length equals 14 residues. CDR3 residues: CASSRAGVSYEQYF. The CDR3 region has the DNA TGTGCCAGCAGCCGAGCGGGGGTCTCCTACGAGCAGTACTTC.

Written as DNA, the CDR3 is TGTGCCAGACACCTACAGGGTAACTATGGCTACACCTTC. It is translated as CARHLQGNYGYTF. The chain joins TRBV2 to TRBJ1-2, with a possible D match to TRBD1 (6 bases). CDR3 size: 13 residues. Germline CDR1 is SNHLY and CDR2 is FYNNEI. V shed 9 bases and J shed 1 base, with 12 bases lying between them.

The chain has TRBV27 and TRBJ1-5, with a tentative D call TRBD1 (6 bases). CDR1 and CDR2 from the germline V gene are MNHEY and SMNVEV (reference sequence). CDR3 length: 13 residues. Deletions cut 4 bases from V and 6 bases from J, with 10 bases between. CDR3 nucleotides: TGTGCCAGCAGTTCGACAGGCGGTCAGCCCCAGCATTTT. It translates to CASSSTGGQPQHF.

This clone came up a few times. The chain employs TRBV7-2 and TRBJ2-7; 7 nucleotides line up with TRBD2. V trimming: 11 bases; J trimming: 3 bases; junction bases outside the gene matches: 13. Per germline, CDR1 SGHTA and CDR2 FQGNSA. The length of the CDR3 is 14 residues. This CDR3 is CASCVQTSSYEQYF. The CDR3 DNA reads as TGTGCCTCCTGTGTACAGACTAGCAGCTACGAGCAGTACTTC.

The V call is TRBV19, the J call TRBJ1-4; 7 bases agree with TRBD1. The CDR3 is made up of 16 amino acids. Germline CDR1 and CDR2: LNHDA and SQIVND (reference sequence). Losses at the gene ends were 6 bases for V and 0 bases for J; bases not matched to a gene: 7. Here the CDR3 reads CASRPSGGPTNEKLFF. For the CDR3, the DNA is TGTGCCAGTAGACCGTCAGGGGGGCCAACTAATGAAAAACTGTTTTTT.

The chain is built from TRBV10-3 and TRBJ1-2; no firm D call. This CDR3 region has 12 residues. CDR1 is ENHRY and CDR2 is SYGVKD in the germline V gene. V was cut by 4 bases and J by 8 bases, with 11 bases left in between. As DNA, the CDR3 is TGTGCCATCAGTGGTCAGGAGGGAGGCTACACCTTC. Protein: CAISGQEGGYTF.

As DNA, the CDR3 is TGCGCCAGCAGCTTGTACCAGGAGTCAAGTGGTGGCTACACCTTC. It codes for CASSLYQESSGGYTF. This chain links TRBV5-1 with TRBJ1-2; D gene uncertain. Trimming took off 1 base at V and 7 bases at J, with 17 bases between the two ends. There are 15 residues in the CDR3. Germline-derived CDR1 and CDR2 are SGHRS and YFSETQ.

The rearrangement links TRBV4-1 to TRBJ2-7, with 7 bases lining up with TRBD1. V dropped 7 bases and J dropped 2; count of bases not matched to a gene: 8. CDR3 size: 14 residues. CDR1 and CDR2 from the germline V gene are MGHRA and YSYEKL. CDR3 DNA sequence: TGCGCCAGCATCCAGGGGGATGGAGCCTACGAGCAGTACTTC. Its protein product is CASIQGDGAYEQYF.

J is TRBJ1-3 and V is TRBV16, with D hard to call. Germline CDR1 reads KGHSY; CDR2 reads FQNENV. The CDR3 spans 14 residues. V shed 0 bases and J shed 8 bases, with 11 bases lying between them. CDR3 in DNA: TGTGCCAGCAGCCAATCTCGGGGTACGGACACCATATATTTT. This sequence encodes CASSQSRGTDTIYF.

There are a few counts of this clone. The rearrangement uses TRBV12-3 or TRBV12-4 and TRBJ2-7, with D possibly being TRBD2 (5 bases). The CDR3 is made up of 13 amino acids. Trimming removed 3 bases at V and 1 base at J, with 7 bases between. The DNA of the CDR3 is TGTGCCAGCAGTTTTCAGCGGTCCTACGAGCAGTACTTC. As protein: CASSFQRSYEQYF.

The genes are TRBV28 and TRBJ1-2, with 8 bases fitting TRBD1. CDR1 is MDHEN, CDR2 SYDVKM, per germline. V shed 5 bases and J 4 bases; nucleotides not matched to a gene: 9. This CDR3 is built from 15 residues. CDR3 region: CASSASGQARYGYTF. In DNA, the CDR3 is TGTGCCAGCAGTGCCTCGGGACAGGCCCGCTATGGCTACACCTTC.

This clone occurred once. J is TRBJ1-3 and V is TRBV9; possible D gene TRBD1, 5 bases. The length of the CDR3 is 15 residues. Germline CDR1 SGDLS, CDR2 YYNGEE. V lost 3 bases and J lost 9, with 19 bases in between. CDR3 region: CASSAGTGFGGTIYF. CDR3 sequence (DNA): TGTGCCAGCAGCGCAGGGACGGGCTTTGGGGGCACCATATATTTT.

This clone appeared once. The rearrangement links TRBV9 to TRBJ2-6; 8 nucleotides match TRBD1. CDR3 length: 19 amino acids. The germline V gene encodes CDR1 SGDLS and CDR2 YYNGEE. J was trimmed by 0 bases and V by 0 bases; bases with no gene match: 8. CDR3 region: CASSVVVDRDLSGANVLTF. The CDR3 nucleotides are TGTGCCAGCAGCGTAGTGGTGGACAGGGATCTCTCTGGGGCCAACGTCCTGACTTTC.

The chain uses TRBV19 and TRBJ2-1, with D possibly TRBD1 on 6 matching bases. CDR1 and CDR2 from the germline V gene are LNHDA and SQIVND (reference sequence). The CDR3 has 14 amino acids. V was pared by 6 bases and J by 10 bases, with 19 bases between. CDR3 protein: CASSPGDTGREQFF. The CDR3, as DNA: TGTGCCAGTAGCCCTGGGGATACAGGGCGGGAGCAGTTCTTC.

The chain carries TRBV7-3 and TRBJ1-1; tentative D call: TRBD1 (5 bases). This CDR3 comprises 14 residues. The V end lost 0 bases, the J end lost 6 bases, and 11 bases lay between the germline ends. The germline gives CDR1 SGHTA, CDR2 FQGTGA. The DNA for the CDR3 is TGTGCCAGCAGCTTAACTGGCGGGGCCGCTGAAGCTTTCTTT. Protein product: CASSLTGGAAEAFF.

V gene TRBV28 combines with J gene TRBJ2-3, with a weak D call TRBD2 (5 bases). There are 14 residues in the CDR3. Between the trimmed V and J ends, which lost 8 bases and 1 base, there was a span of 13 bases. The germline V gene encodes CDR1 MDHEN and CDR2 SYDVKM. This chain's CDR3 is CASWAPRGTDTQYF. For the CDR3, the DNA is TGTGCCAGCTGGGCCCCGCGGGGCACAGATACGCAGTATTTT.

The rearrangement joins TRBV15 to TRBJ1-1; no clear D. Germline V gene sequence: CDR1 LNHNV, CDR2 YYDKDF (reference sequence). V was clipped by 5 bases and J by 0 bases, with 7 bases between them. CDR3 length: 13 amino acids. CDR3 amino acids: CATSGPMNTEAFF. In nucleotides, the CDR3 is TGTGCCACCAGCGGCCCAATGAACACTGAAGCTTTCTTT. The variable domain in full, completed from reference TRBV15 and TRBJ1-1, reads DAMVIQNPRYQVTQFGKPVTLSCSQTLNHNVMYWYQQKSSQAPKLLFHYYDKDFNNEADTPDNFQSRRPNTSFCFLDIRSPGLGDTAMYLCATSGPMNTEAFFGQGTRLTVV.

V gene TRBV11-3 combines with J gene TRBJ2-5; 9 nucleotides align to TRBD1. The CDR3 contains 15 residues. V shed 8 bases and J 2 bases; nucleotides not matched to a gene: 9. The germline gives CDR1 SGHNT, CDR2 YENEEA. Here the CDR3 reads CASPYSGQGQETQYF. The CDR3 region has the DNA TGTGCCAGCCCCTATTCGGGACAGGGTCAAGAGACCCAGTACTTC.

The CDR3 DNA sequence: TGTGCCAGCAGTTTAAAATCTGGGGGAGAGCGCACAGATACGCAGTATTTT. It translates to CASSLKSGGERTDTQYF. V gene TRBV28 combines with J gene TRBJ2-3; D tentatively reads TRBD1 or TRBD2 (5 bases each). V lost 2 bases, J lost 1 base, and 16 bases lay in between. Germline CDR1 MDHEN, CDR2 SYDVKM. This CDR3 has 17 amino acids.

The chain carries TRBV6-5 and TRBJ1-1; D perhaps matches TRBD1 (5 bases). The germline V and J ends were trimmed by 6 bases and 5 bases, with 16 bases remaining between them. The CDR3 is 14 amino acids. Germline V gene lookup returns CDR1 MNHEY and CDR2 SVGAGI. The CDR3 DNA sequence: TGTGCCAGCAGCTCCGGGACCCTGGAAACTGAAGCTTTCTTT. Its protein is CASSSGTLETEAFF.

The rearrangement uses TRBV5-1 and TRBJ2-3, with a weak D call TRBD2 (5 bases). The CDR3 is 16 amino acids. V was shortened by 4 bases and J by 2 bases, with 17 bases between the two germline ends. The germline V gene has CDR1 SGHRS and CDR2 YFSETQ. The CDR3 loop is CASSPPLAGNTDTQYF. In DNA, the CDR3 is TGCGCCAGCAGCCCCCCCCTGGCGGGTAACACAGATACGCAGTATTTT. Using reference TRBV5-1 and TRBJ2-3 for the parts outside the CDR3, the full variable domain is KAGVTQTPRYLIKTRGQQVTLSCSPISGHRSVSWYQQTPGQGLQFLFEYFSETQRNKGNFPGRFSGRQFSNSRSEMNVSTLELGDSALYLCASSPPLAGNTDTQYFGPGTRLTVL.